The source of this T cell receptor (beta chain) is a study of T cell responses to AZD1222 COVID-19 vaccine. Looked up from germline, CDR1 is MDHEN and CDR2 is SYDVKM. The CDR3 has 14 residues. V shed 5 bases, J shed 7 bases, and the junction held 7 bases outside the gene matches. Of note for this clone: Its antigen is not known.

The method was immunoSEQ multiplex PCR; TCRdb's version includes in-frame clones alone and lacks a portion of them. Here the sample spans some 69,000 clones, 85% being singletons. Study observations and caveats: Among vaccine-associated CD4 TCRs, coverage spanned spike, with dominance at 160-218 and 743-854. The reported proportion of spike-specific TCRs targeting unmutated variant regions was nearly half. Donors, mostly white British, included more females; clonal diversity was possibly underestimated.

The source of this sequence is an adult in good health. The chain carries TRBV28 and TRBJ1-2; 10 bases match TRBD1. The sample here was peripheral blood, taken on day 0 of AZD1222 vaccination. The CDR3 sequence: CASSSQGQGSGYTF. In DNA form, the CDR3 reads TGTGCCAGCAGTAGTCAGGGACAGGGGTCTGGCTACACCTTC.